This TCR beta chain was found in a study of beta chain features in type 1 diabetes. Purity of each sorted population was above 95%. Trimming left V 2 bases short and J 7 bases short, with 11 bases between. This CDR3 has 13 amino acids. The germline V gene has CDR1 GTSNPN and CDR2 SVGIG (reference sequence). This clone was found a few times. Its antigen is as yet unknown. The sample holds other DNA sequences that translate to the same CDR3. What was sequenced were expressed TCRB transcripts, since all of the isolated RNA had been reverse transcribed. Libraries were prepared by immunoSEQ multiplex PCR; TCRdb keeps only in-frame clonotypes and omits some of them. The sample yields 640,000 or so clones, around an eighth seen once. Study results and caveats: Patients' naive, central memory and regulatory TCRB repertoires appeared more alike than those of healthy donors. Shorter templates might be favored by PCR, equally in patients and controls. Patients with Type 1 diabetes showed moderately but significantly shorter TCRB CDR3s in all four CD4+ subsets.

The V call is TRBV30, the J call TRBJ1-4; D remains ambiguous. Sample: naive CD4+ T cells from blood. This receptor was obtained from a man aged 18 to 29 with type 1 diabetes. The CDR3 sequence is CAWSRDRGEKLFF. The CDR3 DNA is TGTGCCTGGAGTCGCGACCGGGGTGAAAAACTGTTTTTT.